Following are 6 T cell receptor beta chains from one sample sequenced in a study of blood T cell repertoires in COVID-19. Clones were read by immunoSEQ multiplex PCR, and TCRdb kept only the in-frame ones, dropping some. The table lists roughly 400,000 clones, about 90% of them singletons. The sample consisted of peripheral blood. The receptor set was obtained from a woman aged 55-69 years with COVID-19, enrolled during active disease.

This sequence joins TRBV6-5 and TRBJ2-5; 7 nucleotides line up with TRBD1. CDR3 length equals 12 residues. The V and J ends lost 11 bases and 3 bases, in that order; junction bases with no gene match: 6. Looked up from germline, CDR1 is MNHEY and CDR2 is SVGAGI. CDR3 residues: CACQDREETQYF. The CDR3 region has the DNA TGTGCCTGTCAAGACAGGGAAGAGACCCAGTACTTC.

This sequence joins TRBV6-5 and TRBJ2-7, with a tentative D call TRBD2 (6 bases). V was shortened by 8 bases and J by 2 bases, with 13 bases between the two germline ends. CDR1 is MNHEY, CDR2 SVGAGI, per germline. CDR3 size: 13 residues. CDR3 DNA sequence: TGTGCCAGCGGGGGGACGGGGCCCTACGAGCAGTACTTC. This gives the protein CASGGTGPYEQYF.

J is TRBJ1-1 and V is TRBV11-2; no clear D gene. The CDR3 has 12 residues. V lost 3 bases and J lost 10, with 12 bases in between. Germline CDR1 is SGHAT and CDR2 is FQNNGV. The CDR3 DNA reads TGTGCCAGCAGCTTTTACTGGGGAGTAGCTTTCTTT. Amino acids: CASSFYWGVAFF. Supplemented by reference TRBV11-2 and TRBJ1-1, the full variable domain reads EAGVAQSPRYKIIEKRQSVAFWCNPISGHATLYWYQQILGQGPKLLIQFQNNGVVDDSQLPKDRFSAERLKGVDSTLKIQPAKLEDSAVYLCASSFYWGVAFFGQGTRLTVV.

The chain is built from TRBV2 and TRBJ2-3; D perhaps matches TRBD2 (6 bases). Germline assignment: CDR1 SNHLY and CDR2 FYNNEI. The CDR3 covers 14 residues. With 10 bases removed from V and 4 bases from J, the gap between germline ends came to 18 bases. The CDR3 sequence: CATGSEGRPDTQYF. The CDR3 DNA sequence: TGTGCCACCGGGAGTGAGGGGAGGCCAGATACGCAGTATTTT.

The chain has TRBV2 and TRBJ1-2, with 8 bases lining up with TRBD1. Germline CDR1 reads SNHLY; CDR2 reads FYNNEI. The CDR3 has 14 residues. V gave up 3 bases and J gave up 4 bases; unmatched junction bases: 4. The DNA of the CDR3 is TGTGCCAGCAGTGAGGGGACAGGAGTCTATGGCTACACCTTC. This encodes CASSEGTGVYGYTF.

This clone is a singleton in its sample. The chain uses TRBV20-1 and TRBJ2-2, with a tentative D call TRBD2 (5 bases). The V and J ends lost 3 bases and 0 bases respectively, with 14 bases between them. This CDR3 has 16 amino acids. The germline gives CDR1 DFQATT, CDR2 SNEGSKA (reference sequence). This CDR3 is CSASGFRGSNTGELFF. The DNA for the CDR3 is TGCAGTGCTAGTGGCTTCCGGGGATCGAACACCGGGGAGCTGTTTTTT.